The next 6 T cell receptor beta chains were all read from a single sample in a study of blood T cell repertoires in COVID-19. The assay was immunoSEQ multiplex PCR, and TCRdb's table has in-frame clones only and misses some. This sample has 350,000 or so clones, with around 87% found just once. The sample was peripheral blood. These receptors came from a woman in her 30s with COVID-19, enrolled during active disease.

Here the CDR3 DNA reads TGTGCCAGCAGCCAAGGGGCCAGCTTCTATGGCTACACCTTC. Translating it yields CASSQGASFYGYTF. The chain employs TRBV3-1 (or the pseudogene TRBV3-2) and TRBJ1-2; D remains ambiguous. Germline CDR1 reads LGHDT; CDR2 reads YNNKEL (reference sequence). The CDR3 is 14 amino acids. Trimming left V 1 base short and J 4 bases short, with 10 bases between.

The J gene is TRBJ2-5, the V gene TRBV18; D is unresolved. Trimming removed 2 bases at V and 5 bases at J, with 6 bases between. CDR1 is KGHSH, CDR2 LQKENI, per germline. This CDR3 comprises 12 residues. CDR3 loop: CASSPVRETQYF. Written as DNA, the CDR3 is TGTGCCAGCTCACCAGTGAGGGAGACCCAGTACTTC.

J is TRBJ2-7 and V is TRBV19, with 7 bases fitting TRBD1. Per germline, CDR1 LNHDA and CDR2 SQIVND (reference sequence). The CDR3 contains 13 residues. Unmatched junction bases numbered 3, after V lost 5 bases and J lost 2 bases. For the CDR3, the DNA is TGTGCCAGTAGTGGGGACAGTACCTACGAGCAGTACTTC. Protein: CASSGDSTYEQYF.

The chain carries TRBV11-3 and TRBJ2-3, with 15 bases identical to TRBD2. The CDR3 sequence is 19 residues long. Trimming cost V 5 bases and J 6 bases; bases outside gene matches: 15. The germline CDR1 and CDR2 sequences are SGHNT and YENEEA. In DNA, the CDR3 is TGTGCCAGCAGCAACCCGGGACTAGCGGGAGGAACGTTCTCTGATACGCAGTATTTT. It yields the protein CASSNPGLAGGTFSDTQYF.

V and J are TRBV30 and TRBJ2-7; the match to TRBD1 covers 7 bases. Looked up from germline, CDR1 is GTSNPN and CDR2 is SVGIG (reference sequence). After removal of 5 bases from V and 2 bases from J, the junction contained 6 bases not matched to a gene. The CDR3 is 13 residues long. CDR3 amino acids: CAWAGTVPYEQYF. As DNA, the CDR3 is TGTGCCTGGGCCGGGACAGTACCCTACGAGCAGTACTTC.

The rearrangement uses TRBV29-1 and TRBJ1-1, with 12 bases fitting TRBD1. Germline assignment: CDR1 SQVTM and CDR2 ANQGSEA. The trim removed 6 bases at V and 10 bases at J, leaving 9 bases unmatched. The CDR3 has 13 amino acids. CDR3 protein: CSVGTGGGPLAFF. The CDR3 bases are TGCAGCGTGGGGACAGGGGGCGGCCCATTAGCTTTCTTT.